Shown below are 18 T cell receptor beta chains from a single sample sequenced in a study of blood T cell repertoires in COVID-19. The assay was immunoSEQ multiplex PCR, and TCRdb's table has in-frame clones only and misses some. The data show some 250,000 clones, about 70% seen once. What was sequenced was peripheral blood. The receptors stem from a woman older than 75 with acute or convalescent COVID-19.

CDR3 coding DNA: TGTGCCACCAGCACCGGGGGTAATTCACCCCTCCACTTT. It translates to CATSTGGNSPLHF. This sequence joins TRBV15 and TRBJ1-6; D may be TRBD1 (5 bases). Per the germline V gene, CDR1 is LNHNV and CDR2 is YYDKDF (reference sequence). The CDR3 runs to 13 residues. V lost 4 bases and J lost 6, with 7 bases in between.

This clone occurred a few times. This chain links TRBV28 with TRBJ1-1, with unresolved D. Per germline, CDR1 MDHEN and CDR2 SYDVKM. The CDR3 sequence is 13 residues long. V was trimmed by 1 base and J by 5 bases, leaving 8 bases between them. The CDR3 sequence: CASSLLTGTEAFF. In DNA form, the CDR3 reads TGTGCCAGCAGTTTATTGACGGGGACTGAAGCTTTCTTT.

This chain uses TRBV2 with TRBJ2-1; weak D call: TRBD2 (6 bases). This CDR3 region has 13 residues. The germline V gene has CDR1 SNHLY and CDR2 FYNNEI. Between the trimmed V and J ends, which lost 6 bases and 7 bases, there was a span of 13 bases. The chain's CDR3 is CASRGLSRNEQFF. The CDR3 nucleotides are TGTGCCAGCAGGGGACTCTCCCGGAATGAGCAGTTCTTC.

The CDR3 DNA sequence: TGTGCCAGCTCGAACTCAGGGTCGGGTTCACCCCTCCACTTT. It codes for CASSNSGSGSPLHF. V and J are TRBV18 and TRBJ1-6, with a weak D call TRBD1 (5 bases). V gave up 6 bases and J gave up 9 bases, with 15 bases separating them. The CDR3 runs 14 residues. Germline CDR1 reads KGHSH; CDR2 reads LQKENI. Looking up the rest from reference TRBV18 and TRBJ1-6 gives the full variable domain: NAGVMQNPRHLVRRRGQEARLRCSPMKGHSHVYWYRQLPEEGLKFMVYLQKENIIDESGMPKERFSAEFPKEGPSILRIQQVVRGDSAAYFCASSNSGSGSPLHFGNGTRLTVT.

The gene calls are TRBV4-2 and TRBJ1-4, with D possibly TRBD1 on 5 matching bases. The germline CDR1 and CDR2 sequences are LGHNA and YNFKEQ. V lost 4 bases and J 6 bases, leaving 12 bases between the germline ends. This CDR3 has 14 amino acids. CDR3 DNA: TGTGCCAGCAGCCCGGGACCGGGAGATGAAAAACTGTTTTTT. Translation gives CASSPGPGDEKLFF.

The chain uses TRBV11-1 and TRBJ2-7, with D possibly matching TRBD2 (5 bases). Trimming cost V 5 bases and J 6 bases, with 11 bases left between them. Germline lookup yields CDR1 SGHAT and CDR2 FQDESV (reference sequence). The CDR3 is made up of 12 amino acids. This CDR3 reads CASSPAAGEQYF. In nucleotides, the CDR3 is TGTGCCAGCAGCCCCGCGGCGGGCGAGCAGTACTTC. Looking up the rest from reference TRBV11-1 and TRBJ2-7 gives the full variable domain: EAEVAQSPRYKITEKSQAVAFWCDPISGHATLYWYRQILGQGPELLVQFQDESVVDDSQLPKDRFSAERLKGVDSTLKIQPAELGDSAMYLCASSPAAGEQYFGPGTRLTVT.

The gene calls are TRBV7-9 and TRBJ2-1, with D possibly matching TRBD2 (7 bases). The germline V gene encodes CDR1 SEHNR and CDR2 FQNEAQ (reference sequence). The CDR3 is 15 residues long. The germline V and J ends were trimmed by 2 bases and 6 bases, with 14 bases remaining between them. CDR3 amino acids: CASSLRGGGANEQFF. CDR3 nucleotide sequence: TGTGCCAGCAGCTTAAGGGGGGGCGGTGCCAATGAGCAGTTCTTC.

The V call is TRBV21-1, the J call TRBJ1-2. TRBV21-1 is given as a pseudogene. This CDR3 region has 16 residues. CDR3 loop: CASSKAPLAGTYGYTF. The CDR3 bases are TGTGCCAGCAGCAAAGCCCCCCTGGCGGGTACCTATGGCTACACCTTC.

This clone was detected only once. This chain links TRBV5-1 with TRBJ1-4, with TRBD1 identical over 12 bases. In germline, CDR1 is SGHRS, CDR2 YFSETQ. V was pared by 0 bases and J by 5 bases, with 2 bases of the junction left unmatched. The CDR3 length is 16 residues. CDR3 amino acids: CASSLEGTGGNEKLFF. In DNA, the CDR3 is TGCGCCAGCAGCTTGGAAGGGACAGGGGGCAATGAAAAACTGTTTTTT.

The chain carries TRBV12-3 or TRBV12-4 and TRBJ2-3; 8 nucleotides line up with TRBD2. The CDR3 length is 13 residues. The junction had 5 bases not matched to a gene; V was cut back by 7 bases and J by 5 bases. This CDR3 reads CASTRGGEDTQYF. CDR3 nucleotide sequence: TGTGCCAGCACCCGGGGGGGGGAAGATACGCAGTATTTT.

The V gene is TRBV18, the J gene TRBJ1-2; TRBD1 is a possible D gene (6 bases). V dropped 2 bases and J dropped 4 bases, with 14 bases sitting between them. The CDR3 sequence is 15 residues long. Germline CDR1 reads KGHSH; CDR2 reads LQKENI. This chain's CDR3 is CASSPSTGSLYGYTF. In DNA, the CDR3 is TGTGCCAGCTCACCAAGTACAGGGTCCCTCTATGGCTACACCTTC.

This chain joins TRBV9 and TRBJ1-3, with no clear D. Trimming removed 1 base at V and 2 bases at J, with 7 bases between. CDR1 is SGDLS and CDR2 is YYNGEE in the germline V gene. The CDR3 spans 14 residues. This CDR3 is CASSVSGAGNTIYF. CDR3 in DNA: TGTGCCAGCAGCGTATCCGGGGCTGGAAACACCATATATTTT.

The CDR3 spells CASKTPGNQPQHF. CDR3 coding DNA: TGTGCCAGCAAAACCCCAGGGAATCAGCCCCAGCATTTT. The chain uses TRBV2 and TRBJ1-5, with TRBD1 as a possible D gene (5 bases). Germline V gene lookup returns CDR1 SNHLY and CDR2 FYNNEI. This CDR3 is built from 13 residues. Trimming took 7 bases from V and 4 from J, leaving 11 bases between them.

This clone was detected only a few times. The sample contains more than one DNA sequence encoding this CDR3. This chain connects TRBV6-5 to TRBJ1-5; 7 nucleotides align to TRBD1. Germline CDR1 is MNHEY and CDR2 is SVGAGI. CDR3 size: 15 residues. V was clipped by 0 bases and J by 6 bases; unmatched bases: 5. CDR3 coding DNA: TGTGCCAGCAGTTACTCAGGGGGCAGAGGTCAGCCCCAGCATTTT. Translating it yields CASSYSGGRGQPQHF.

This clone has just a few counts. The rearrangement uses TRBV12-5 and TRBJ2-3; D might be TRBD1 (6 bases). Germline CDR1 reads LGHNT; CDR2 reads FRNRAP. This CDR3 has 15 amino acids. Trimming pared 6 bases from V and 1 base from J, leaving 14 bases between. CDR3 in DNA: TGTGCTAGTGGCACCGGGGACATTCGCACAGATACGCAGTATTTT. Its translation: CASGTGDIRTDTQYF.

This rearrangement joins TRBV10-3 to TRBJ1-5; D is unclear. Germline V CDR1 and CDR2: ENHRY, SYGVKD. V lost 6 bases, J lost 6 bases, and 12 bases lay in between. The CDR3 has 13 residues. For the CDR3, the DNA is TGTGCCATCAGGCCGGGGTTCGGTCAGCCCCAGCATTTT. It is translated as CAIRPGFGQPQHF.

This chain connects TRBV6-6 to TRBJ2-1; perhaps TRBD1 as D (5 bases). The CDR3 is made up of 16 amino acids. V was cut by 6 bases and J by 0 bases, with 15 bases left in between. CDR1 MNHNY and CDR2 SVGAGI come from the germline V gene (reference sequence). The CDR3 loop reads CASSPIRQSSYNEQFF. The CDR3 nucleotides are TGTGCCAGCAGCCCAATACGACAGAGCTCCTACAATGAGCAGTTCTTC.

The chain joins TRBV20-1 to TRBJ2-3, with D possibly being TRBD2 (5 bases). V was clipped by 2 bases and J by 7 bases, with 7 bases between them. The CDR3 has 11 amino acids. Germline V CDR1 and CDR2: DFQATT, SNEGSKA (reference sequence). In DNA form, the CDR3 reads TGCAGTGCTAGACGGGGATATACGCAGTATTTT. The encoded protein is CSARRGYTQYF.